The source of this TCR beta chain is a study of blood T cell repertoires in COVID-19. Study in general: Samples came from the United States, Italy and Spain, spanning acute and convalescent COVID-19.

This CDR3 spans 13 amino acids. Germline assignment: CDR1 MNHEY and CDR2 SVGAGI. The V end lost 0 bases, the J end lost 11 bases, and 10 bases lay between the germline ends. Under the authors' procedure: Reference gene primer amplification gave estimated nucleated cell counts. Profiled with immunoSEQ multiplex PCR; TCRdb holds only in-frame clones, not every one. The DNA gave D and trimming, while V, J and clone size come from that table. This repertoire shows roughly 280,000 clones, about 88% found once; its top ten account for 2.5% to 3%. Individuals aged about 18 to 95 years were recruited from about two dozen US areas. For recovered donors of Cohort 3, there were two negative PCRs, clearance, or symptom resolution.

This sequence joins TRBV6-5 and TRBJ1-4, with D perhaps TRBD1 (6 bases). Sequencing was carried out using PBMCs or T cells enriched from blood (not recorded which). The clonotype was recovered from a woman in her fifties or sixties who had recovered from COVID-19. CDR3 DNA sequence: TGTGCCAGCAGTTACTCGAGCGGGGGCAAACTGTTTTTT. Translated: CASSYSSGGKLFF.